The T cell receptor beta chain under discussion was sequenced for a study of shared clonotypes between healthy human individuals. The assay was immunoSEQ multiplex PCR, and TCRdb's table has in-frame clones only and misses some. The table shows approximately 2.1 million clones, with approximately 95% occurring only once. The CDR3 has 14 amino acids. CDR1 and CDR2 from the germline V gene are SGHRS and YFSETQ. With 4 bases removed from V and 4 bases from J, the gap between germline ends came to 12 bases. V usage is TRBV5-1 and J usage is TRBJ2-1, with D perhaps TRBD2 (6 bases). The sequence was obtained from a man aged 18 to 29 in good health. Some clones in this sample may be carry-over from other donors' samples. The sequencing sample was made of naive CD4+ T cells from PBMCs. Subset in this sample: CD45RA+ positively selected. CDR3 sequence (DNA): TGCGCCAGCAGCCCCGGGGCGGGGTACAATGAGCAGTTCTTC. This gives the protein CASSPGAGYNEQFF.